This is a list of T cell receptor beta chains from one sample in a study of OX40 agonist ivuxolimab in advanced cancers. Assay used: immunoSEQ multiplex PCR; TCRdb lists only in-frame clones, some missing. The data show 120,000 or so clones, with over 85% seen just once and 0.25% to 0.3% held by the top ten. The sequenced sample was CD4+ or CD8+ T cells sorted from blood, obtained in a trial of the OX40 agonist ivuxolimab. These receptors originate from an adult with an advanced solid tumor such as melanoma, head and neck, liver or kidney cancer. CDR3s include the opening cysteine and the closing phenylalanine or tryptophan. A D gene is named only where the DNA matches it firmly. Clone size is given for some rows only: seen once, a few or many times, or a class if the clone is expanded.

TRBV27	.	.	TRBJ2-3	TGTGCCAGCAGTTCCCAGGGGTCGAAAAAGGGCACAGATACGCAGTATTTT	CASSSQGSKKGTDTQYF
TRBV2	TRBD1	.	TRBJ1-5	TGTGCCAGCAGTTCCTACAGGGACAGGGCACTATGGCCCCAGCATTTT	CASSSYRDRALWPQHF
TRBV7-9	.	.	TRBJ2-5	TGTGCCAGCAGCCCACAGTGGCAGGAAGAGACCCAGTACTTC	CASSPQWQEETQYF
TRBV15	TRBD2	.	TRBJ2-1	TGTGCCACCAGCAGAGACCTAGCGGGATCGCCCAATGAGCAGTTCTTC	CATSRDLAGSPNEQFF
TRBV7-2	.	.	TRBJ1-1	TGTGCCAGCAGCCGTAACGGTATAGGGACTGAAGCTTTCTTT	CASSRNGIGTEAFF
TRBV2	.	.	TRBJ1-5	TGTGCCAGCAGTAAGGAAGGGTCCTTCAATCAGCCCCAGCATTTT	CASSKEGSFNQPQHF
TRBV6-6	TRBD1	.	TRBJ1-2	TGTGCCAGCAGTTACGGGGGAGGGGGCAGCTATGGCTACACCTTC	CASSYGGGGSYGYTF
TRBV25-1	.	.	TRBJ1-4	TGTGCCAGCAGTGTGCGAGACAGGGAAAAACTGTTTTTT	CASSVRDREKLFF
TRBV5-8	TRBD1	.	TRBJ2-2	TGTGCCAGCAGCCAGGGGACAGGGACCGGGGAGCTGTTTTTT	CASSQGTGTGELFF
TRBV7-9	.	few	TRBJ2-7	TGTGCCAGCAGCTTAGCGGGGGACTACGAGCAGTACTTC	CASSLAGDYEQYF
TRBV28	.	.	TRBJ1-2	TGTGCCAGCAGTTTACGAGGGCGGAGCTCTTATGGCTACACCTTC	CASSLRGRSSYGYTF
TRBV10-1	TRBD1	.	TRBJ2-7	TGCGCCAGCAGTGATAAGACAGGGGGAAAAAGAGGCGAGCAGTACTTC	CASSDKTGGKRGEQYF
TRBV4-2	.	.	TRBJ1-4	TGTGCCAGCAGCCAACGCCGACAGGTGAATAATGAAAAACTGTTTTTT	CASSQRRQVNNEKLFF
TRBV6-5	.	.	TRBJ1-1	TGTGCCAGCAGTACTCAGGGAGACACTGAAGCTTTCTTT	CASSTQGDTEAFF
TRBV19	.	.	TRBJ1-2	TGTGCCAGTAGTAAGTTAGGAGCCGCTAACTATGGCTACACCTTC	CASSKLGAANYGYTF
TRBV6-1	.	.	TRBJ2-3	TGTGCCAGCAGTCAAGTCCGCACAGATACGCAGTATTTT	CASSQVRTDTQYF
TRBV29-1	.	.	TRBJ2-1	TGCAGCACCGGACAAGGCTACAATGAGCAGTTCTTC	CSTGQGYNEQFF
TRBV19	.	.	TRBJ2-7	TGTGCCAGTAGAAGGAACGGGCCATCCTACGAGCAGTACTTC	CASRRNGPSYEQYF
TRBV13	.	.	TRBJ2-7	TGTGCCAGCAGCTTAGACTCCAGGGGATCGGGGCTATACGAGCAGTACTTC	CASSLDSRGSGLYEQYF
TRBV11-2	TRBD1	.	TRBJ1-1	TGTGCCAGCAGCAGTCTTTTAAGACAGGGTTACACTGAAGCTTTCTTT	CASSSLLRQGYTEAFF
TRBV5-1	.	.	TRBJ2-2	TGCGCCAGCAGCTTGGAGATGAACACCGGGGAGCTGTTTTTT	CASSLEMNTGELFF
TRBV29-1	.	.	TRBJ2-2	TGCAGCGTTGCCGACCGGAGAGCCACCGGGGAGCTGTTTTTT	CSVADRRATGELFF
TRBV6-5	.	.	TRBJ2-7	TGTGCCAGCAGCTCCAACCGGGGCAACGAGCAGTACTTC	CASSSNRGNEQYF
TRBV19	TRBD1	.	TRBJ1-2	TGTGCCAGTATGGATAGGGCGGACAGGGCTGGCTACACCTTC	CASMDRADRAGYTF
TRBV6-4	.	.	TRBJ2-1	TGTGCCAGCAGAGGTCTAAGGGACCCGACCTCGGTCTTC	CASRGLRDPTSVF
TRBV5-1	.	.	TRBJ2-2	TGCGCCAGCGGGGGACGGTGGAACACCGGGGAGCTGTTTTTT	CASGGRWNTGELFF
TRBV11-3	.	.	TRBJ1-1	TGTGCCAGCAGCAGGGGAGGTACTGAAGCTTTCTTT	CASSRGGTEAFF
TRBV5-8	.	.	TRBJ1-2	TGTGCCAGCAGCCTTGTGACAGATAAAAACTTTGGCTACACCTTC	CASSLVTDKNFGYTF